Presented here are 7 T cell receptor beta chains from one specimen sequenced in a study of CD8 T cells in Susac syndrome. RNA in amounts of roughly 0.5 to 1 ug was reverse transcribed with random hexamers. In TCRdb, the immunoSEQ multiplex PCR reads were re-called with MiXCR into one record per CDR3 protein. This repertoire shows more than 150,000 distinct CDR3 sequences, around 94% found once; its top ten account for roughly 0.14%. Material for sequencing was CD4+ T cells from PBMCs. These TCRs come from a human donor in good health.

The gene calls are TRBV20-1 and TRBJ2-7; D call uncertain. The CDR3 extends over 9 amino acids. V was shortened by 5 bases and J by 4 bases, with 3 bases between the two germline ends. Germline CDR1 DFQATT, CDR2 SNEGSKA (reference sequence). The CDR3 sequence is CSAHYEQYF. CDR3 bases: TGCAGTGCTCATTACGAGCAGTACTTC.

V usage is TRBV4-2 and J usage is TRBJ2-6; D not certain. Germline assignment: CDR1 LGHNA and CDR2 YNFKEQ. CDR3 length: 16 amino acids. V was trimmed by 4 bases and J by 0 bases, leaving 10 bases between them. The CDR3 DNA follows: TGTGCCAGCAGCCCCGGCATCGCCTCTGGGGCCAACGTCCTGACTTTC. This gives the protein CASSPGIASGANVLTF.

The chain combines TRBV30 with TRBJ1-1; TRBD1 might be the D (5 bases). With 1 base removed from V and 0 bases from J, the gap between germline ends came to 6 bases. The CDR3 loop spans 13 amino acids. The germline gives CDR1 GTSNPN, CDR2 SVGIG (reference sequence). The CDR3: CAWSEGMNTEAFF. CDR3 in DNA: TGTGCCTGGAGTGAGGGGATGAACACTGAAGCTTTCTTT.

This chain connects TRBV24-1 to TRBJ2-1; 8 nucleotides line up with TRBD1. V trimming: 3 bases; J trimming: 7 bases; junction bases outside the gene matches: 7. CDR3 length equals 15 residues. Germline CDR1 is KGHDR and CDR2 is SFDVKD. CDR3 coding DNA: TGTGCCACCAGTGATCCCACCCGGACAGGGAATGAGCAGTTCTTC. It is translated as CATSDPTRTGNEQFF.

The V call is TRBV6-5, the J call TRBJ2-3; 9 bases line up with TRBD2. CDR1 and CDR2 (germline): MNHEY, SVGAGI. The CDR3 has 17 residues. V lost 0 bases and J lost 6; bases outside the gene matches: 10. The CDR3 region has the DNA TGTGCCAGCAGTTACTCGGGTGGCGGGGGGGCCCCGGATACGCAGTATTTT. It codes for CASSYSGGGGAPDTQYF.

The rearrangement joins TRBV3-1 to TRBJ2-7; 9 nucleotides match TRBD1. V shed 6 bases and J 3 bases; nucleotides not matched to a gene: 15. Per germline, CDR1 LGHDT and CDR2 YNNKEL (reference sequence). The length of the CDR3 is 17 residues. This CDR3 reads CASSKTSGTGNVYEQYF. As DNA, the CDR3 is TGTGCCAGCAGTAAGACTTCCGGGACAGGGAACGTCTACGAGCAGTACTTC.

This chain uses TRBV28 with TRBJ2-5, with 7 nucleotides matching TRBD1. Germline CDR1 reads MDHEN; CDR2 reads SYDVKM. V shed 8 bases, J shed 5 bases, and the junction held 5 bases outside the gene matches. This CDR3 comprises 12 residues. CDR3 DNA: TGTGCCAGCCGCGCAGGGGGTGAGACCCAGTACTTC. This gives the protein CASRAGGETQYF.